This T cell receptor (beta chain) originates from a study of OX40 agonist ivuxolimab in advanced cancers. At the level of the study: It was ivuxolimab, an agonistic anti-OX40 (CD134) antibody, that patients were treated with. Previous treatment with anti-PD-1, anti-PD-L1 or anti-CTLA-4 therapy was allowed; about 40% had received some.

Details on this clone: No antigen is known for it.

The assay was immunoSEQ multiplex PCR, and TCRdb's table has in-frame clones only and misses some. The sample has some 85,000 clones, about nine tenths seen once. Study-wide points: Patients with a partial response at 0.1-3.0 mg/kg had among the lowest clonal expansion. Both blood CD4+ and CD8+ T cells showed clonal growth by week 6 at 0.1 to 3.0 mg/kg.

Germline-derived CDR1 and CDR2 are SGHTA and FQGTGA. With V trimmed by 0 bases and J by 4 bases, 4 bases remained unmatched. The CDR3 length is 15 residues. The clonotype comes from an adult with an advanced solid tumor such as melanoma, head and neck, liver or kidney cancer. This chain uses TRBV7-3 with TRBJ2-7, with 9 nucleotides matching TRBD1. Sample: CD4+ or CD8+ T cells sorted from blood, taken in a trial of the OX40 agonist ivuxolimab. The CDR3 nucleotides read TGTGCCAGCAGCTTAACAGGGACAGGGCTATACGAGCAGTACTTC. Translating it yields CASSLTGTGLYEQYF.